The present entry profiles one T cell receptor beta chain with its context. This clonotype was seen a handful of times. Its target antigen remains unknown. A junction end diverges from the germline sequence, so it may reflect a read error. The run used an Illumina HiSeq 1500. Using fastp trimming at Q25 and MiXCR clonotype assembly, TCRdb reanalyzed the public sequencing data and kept in-frame beta chains. Rows with a matching CDR3 protein are joined into one entry that keeps the most common DNA and genes. The sample has hundreds of thousands of distinct CDR3 sequences on record, about 24% of them singletons. 7% to 9% of the sample lies in the top ten. This sample is drawn from a study of T cell repertoires in cytomegalovirus infection (dated by TCRdb to about 2019). Context from the whole study: Donor HLA type was relevant to the analysis, as public TCR beta signatures indicated carriage of CMV infection together with the matching HLA type. Study-wide conclusions, independent of this receptor: The ex vivo response was dominated by HLA-C-restricted CMV-specific TCR beta clonotypes, and the single most frequent clonotype in two of eight donors was supplied by these HLA-C-restricted clonotypes. In both this cohort and an independent roughly 330-donor cohort, the cumulative frequency of public TCR beta family members distinguished carriers of CMV infection plus the relevant HLA type.

From its cysteine to its phenylalanine, the CDR3 spans 16 amino acids. Only the CDR3 DNA stays, 48 bases, in frame from base 1. Sequences MRHNA (CDR1) and SNTAGT (CDR2) are obtained from the germline V gene. This clonotype was obtained from a human donor in good health (CMV status not recorded). Some clones in this sample may be carry-over from other donors' samples. Sequenced: CD8+ T cells from PBMCs. The chain links TRBV6-4 with TRBJ2-3, with TRBD1 perhaps the D gene, on 6 matching bases. The CDR3 corresponds to CASSDSQGTSTDTQYF. The DNA sequence is TGTGCCAGCAGCGACTCACAGGGAACTAGCACAGATACGCAGTATTTT.